This T cell receptor (beta chain) was retrieved from a study of blood T cell repertoires in COVID-19. Looking at the study overall: Acute-phase and convalescent COVID-19 samples originated in the United States, Italy and Spain. PBMCs, B-cell-depleted T cells, or T cells provided the cDNA or gDNA that made up the material.

V was clipped by 5 bases and J by 6 bases; unmatched bases: 7. CDR1 and CDR2 (germline): MNHEY, SVGAGI. The CDR3 has 15 amino acids. Per the authors' pipeline: Amplified reference gene primers provided the basis for estimating nucleated cell counts. Sequencing used immunoSEQ multiplex PCR; TCRdb keeps in-frame clones, though not all of them. For V, J and clone size, that table is used; D and trimming come from the DNA. This sample has approximately 24,000 clones, with approximately 86% found just once. The V gene is TRBV6-5, the J gene TRBJ2-4, with 10 nucleotides matching TRBD1. Source material: peripheral blood. This receptor was obtained from a man between 65 and 79 years old with acute or convalescent COVID-19. Here the CDR3 reads CASSPPGTGANIQYF. CDR3 coding DNA: TGTGCCAGCAGTCCGCCCGGGACAGGGGCAAACATTCAGTACTTC.